This T cell receptor (beta chain) came from a study of post-analysis software for immune sequencing data. Study-level information: Included among the disease courses, which were recorded for the cohort, were relapsing-remitting, secondary progressive and progressive-relapsing multiple sclerosis. Study-wide results and caveats: When the samples were clustered directly with F measure, those that had been prepared in the same batch showed strong co-clustering. Significantly lower normalized Chao1 diversity was found in patients with multiple sclerosis relative to controls. Roughly five TRBV segments appeared more often in patients than in controls, and TRBV5-6, TRBV5-1 and TRBV20-1 were among these.

V was cut by 0 bases and J by 2 bases, with 2 bases left in between. CDR3 length: 13 amino acids. Germline lookup yields CDR1 SGHTA and CDR2 FQGNSA. cDNA libraries of TCR beta carried unique molecular identifiers. cDNA molecules numbering about 470,000 came from roughly 1.1 to 9.2 million T cells. TCRdb used MiXCR to reprocess the PCR reads, holding one entry per CDR3 protein. In the table there are hundreds of thousands of distinct CDR3 sequences, 25% to 30% of which are singletons. In regard to this clonotype: Its antigen is unidentified.

This rearrangement joins TRBV7-2 to TRBJ2-4; D call uncertain. The sequencing input was blood. The clonotype originates from a girl aged 5 to 17 with multiple sclerosis. CDR3 protein: CASSLATKNIQYF. The CDR3, as DNA: TGTGCCAGCAGCTTAGCAACCAAAAACATTCAGTACTTC.